Reported below is one T cell receptor beta chain. This record comes from a study of blood T cell repertoires in COVID-19. Study-wide background: The origin of the acute and convalescent COVID-19 samples was the United States, Italy and Spain. PBMCs, B-cell-depleted T cells, or T cells were the source of the cDNA or gDNA that made up the material.

Recruitment covered some 25 US areas and drew participants whose ages spanned roughly 18 to 95 years. Authors' processing steps: Cell counts per sample came from amplifying reference gene primers. The table came from immunoSEQ multiplex PCR; TCRdb's copy has only in-frame clones and leaves some out. The DNA was the basis for D and trimming; V, J and clone size are from that table. The sample records about 150,000 clones, about 90% being singletons. The V and J ends lost 4 bases and 4 bases, in that order; junction bases with no gene match: 9. Per germline, CDR1 SEHNR and CDR2 FQNEAQ (reference sequence). This CDR3 has 15 amino acids.

The sequencing sample was made of PBMCs or T cells enriched from blood (not recorded which). The TCR comes from a woman aged 45 to 65 who had recovered from COVID-19. V is TRBV7-9 and J is TRBJ1-2; 7 nucleotides match TRBD1. As DNA, the CDR3 is TGTGCCAGCAGCTCATCAGGAGGGGGCATCTATGGCTACACCTTC. Protein product: CASSSSGGGIYGYTF.